The 28 T cell receptor beta chains presented below share a single source sample, sequenced in a study of molecular identifiers for immune sequencing clone quantification. In TCRdb, the PCR reads were re-called with MiXCR into one record per CDR3 protein. Found here are about 500,000 distinct CDR3 sequences, roughly a fifth of them singletons; the top ten hold approximately 0.8%. Sequenced input: naive CD8+ T cells from blood, with Jurkat cell RNA spiked in. The subset here: FACS-sorted CD8+CD4-CCR7+CD45RA+ naive T cells. The source of these receptors is a human donor in good health. Some libraries in this study had Jurkat cell RNA spiked in.

This clonotype came up many times. The V call is TRBV7-9, the J call TRBJ2-3; D is perhaps TRBD1 (6 bases). The CDR3 has 17 residues. Germline values: CDR1 SEHNR, CDR2 FQNEAQ (reference sequence). V lost 5 bases to trimming and J lost 2 bases, with 20 bases between them. The CDR3: CASSLHSGDHYTDTQYF. The CDR3 DNA follows: TGTGCCAGCAGCCTTCATTCAGGGGACCATTACACAGATACGCAGTATTTT.

This chain's CDR3 is CASSQEIRGQGTDTQYF. DNA for the CDR3: TGCGCCAGCAGCCAAGAAATCAGGGGGCAAGGCACAGATACGCAGTATTTT. This chain links TRBV4-1 with TRBJ2-3; 8 bases align to TRBD1. The CDR3 is made up of 17 amino acids. Germline V gene data show CDR1 as MGHRA and CDR2 as YSYEKL. J lost 1 base, V lost 0 bases, and 6 bases had no gene match.

This clonotype was recorded at least ten times. This sequence joins TRBV20-1 and TRBJ2-3; D is unresolved. Looked up from germline, CDR1 is DFQATT and CDR2 is SNEGSKA (reference sequence). The CDR3 loop spans 14 amino acids. V lost 0 bases, J lost 4 bases, and 11 bases lay in between. The CDR3 spells CSARDSPIADTQYF. DNA for the CDR3: TGCAGTGCTAGAGATTCCCCCATAGCAGATACGCAGTATTTT.

This clonotype was observed a few times. The genes are TRBV29-1 and TRBJ2-1, with 7 bases fitting TRBD2. Germline V gives CDR1 SQVTM, CDR2 ANQGSEA. The CDR3 totals 14 residues. The J segment lost 2 bases and the V segment lost 0 bases, leaving 1 base of the junction unmatched. CDR3 bases: TGCAGCGTTGAAGAGACTAGCCCCTACAATGAGCAGTTCTTC. It translates to CSVEETSPYNEQFF.

Ten or more counts support this clonotype. The gene calls are TRBV30 and TRBJ2-1; the match to TRBD2 covers 14 bases. The germline V gene has CDR1 GTSNPN and CDR2 SVGIG (reference sequence). The CDR3 loop spans 16 amino acids. V was clipped by 4 bases and J by 9 bases; unmatched bases: 11. CDR3 residues: CAWKPGTSGSWSEQFF. The CDR3 DNA reads TGTGCCTGGAAACCCGGGACTAGCGGGAGTTGGAGTGAGCAGTTCTTC.

This clonotype was found many times. V usage is TRBV28 and J usage is TRBJ2-1; 10 nucleotides match TRBD2. This CDR3 spans 14 amino acids. Per the germline V gene, CDR1 is MDHEN and CDR2 is SYDVKM. Trimming cost V 9 bases and J 9 bases; bases outside gene matches: 11. The CDR3: CASGPGLASVEQFF. CDR3 in DNA: TGTGCCAGTGGCCCGGGACTAGCGTCAGTTGAGCAGTTCTTC.

The genes are TRBV12-3 or TRBV12-4 and TRBJ1-1; D gene ambiguous. The CDR3 covers 13 residues. Between the trimmed V and J ends, which lost 1 base and 4 bases, there was a span of 7 bases. The CDR3 here is CASSLEESTEAFF. In DNA, the CDR3 is TGTGCCAGCAGTTTAGAGGAAAGCACTGAAGCTTTCTTT.

The chain recombines TRBV2 with TRBJ1-1; TRBD1 aligns across 7 bases. This CDR3 contains 14 residues. From germline, CDR1 is SNHLY and CDR2 FYNNEI. The V gene end was trimmed by 6 bases and the J gene end by 4 bases; junction bases not matched to a gene: 8. CDR3 nucleotides: TGTGCCAGCAGGCCAGGGCCAGGGGGCACTGAAGCTTTCTTT. This codes for CASRPGPGGTEAFF.

In the case of this clonotype: It may be a read error: a sequence one base away is much more abundant. CDR3 amino acids: CSAGRGAGSTDTQYF. CDR3 nucleotides: TGCAGCGCCGGACGGGGGGCGGGAAGCACAGATACGCAGTATTTT. This sequence joins TRBV29-1 and TRBJ2-3, with a possible D match to TRBD2 (7 bases). CDR1 SQVTM and CDR2 ANQGSEA come from the germline V gene. The CDR3 is 15 amino acids. The V and J ends lost 7 bases and 0 bases respectively, with 17 bases between them.

This clonotype has more than one count but fewer than ten. The chain links TRBV18 to TRBJ2-3, with 9 nucleotides matching TRBD2. V dropped 3 bases and J dropped 0; count of bases not matched to a gene: 7. The CDR3 has 17 amino acids. CDR1 is KGHSH and CDR2 is LQKENI in the germline V gene. The CDR3 sequence is CASSPYRTSGSTDTQYF. As DNA, the CDR3 is TGTGCCAGCTCACCCTACCGAACTAGCGGGAGCACAGATACGCAGTATTTT.

The table lists this clonotype with a few counts. The V call is TRBV7-9, the J call TRBJ2-7, with D perhaps TRBD1 (6 bases). Between the trimmed V and J ends, which lost 2 bases and 0 bases, there was a span of 17 bases. There are 17 residues in the CDR3. CDR1 is SEHNR, CDR2 FQNEAQ, per germline (reference sequence). The CDR3 is CASSLPVVGDISYEQYF. CDR3 coding DNA: TGTGCCAGCAGCTTACCCGTCGTGGGGGACATCTCCTACGAGCAGTACTTC.

This clonotype was counted a few times. The rearrangement uses TRBV30 and TRBJ2-3; D is uncertain. V lost 1 base and J 5 bases, leaving 4 bases between the germline ends. CDR1 GTSNPN and CDR2 SVGIG come from the germline V gene (reference sequence). The CDR3 runs to 11 residues. CDR3 region: CAWSEQDTQYF. The CDR3 DNA sequence: TGTGCCTGGAGTGAACAAGATACGCAGTATTTT.

This chain connects TRBV4-3 to TRBJ2-5; D uncertain. Germline values: CDR1 LGHNA, CDR2 YSLEER. V was shortened by 5 bases and J by 0 bases, with 7 bases between the two germline ends. The CDR3 consists of 13 residues. The CDR3 coding sequence is TGCGCCAGCAGCACCCGGTACCAAGAGACCCAGTACTTC. This codes for CASSTRYQETQYF.

This clonotype showed up many times. This chain connects TRBV20-1 to TRBJ2-7, with a possible D match to TRBD2 (6 bases). Germline CDR1 and CDR2: DFQATT and SNEGSKA (reference sequence). The CDR3 sequence is 11 residues long. Trimming stripped 5 bases from V and 4 bases from J, with 9 bases between. Written as DNA, the CDR3 is TGCAGTGCTGAGGACTATTACGAGCAGTACTTC. Protein sequence: CSAEDYYEQYF.

The chain couples TRBV27 to TRBJ1-1, with D uncertain. V lost 5 bases to trimming and J lost 0 bases, with 16 bases between them. Germline lookup yields CDR1 MNHEY and CDR2 SMNVEV (reference sequence). This CDR3 is built from 16 residues. The CDR3: CASSPGPEPMNTEAFF. The DNA of the CDR3 is TGTGCCAGCAGTCCCGGCCCCGAACCAATGAACACTGAAGCTTTCTTT.

Turning to this clonotype: A read error may be the cause here, since a much bigger clone is one base away. This chain joins TRBV3-1 and TRBJ1-1, with 8 bases aligning to TRBD1. The CDR3 contains 14 residues. Germline V gene sequence: CDR1 LGHDT, CDR2 YNNKEL (reference sequence). CDR3 loop: CASSQGQGSTEALF. CDR3 coding DNA: TGTGCCAGCAGCCAAGGACAGGGGAGCACTGAAGCTCTCTTT.

This clonotype was counted at least ten times. The CDR3 DNA sequence: TGTGCCAGCAGCTTTTGGGGTTCGTATACTGAAGCTTTCTTT. Protein: CASSFWGSYTEAFF. V is TRBV5-6 and J is TRBJ1-1, with D unclear. The V gene's germline CDR1 is SGHDT and CDR2 YYEEEE. V lost 2 bases to trimming and J lost 5 bases, with 13 bases between them. The CDR3 is made up of 14 amino acids.

This clonotype was detected many times. The gene calls are TRBV27 and TRBJ1-1; D uncertain. The CDR3 totals 13 residues. Between the trimmed V and J ends, which lost 3 bases and 6 bases, there was a span of 11 bases. Germline loops: CDR1 MNHEY, CDR2 SMNVEV (reference sequence). The CDR3, as DNA: TGTGCCAGCAGTTTTCTGGGCCCCTCTGAAGCTTTCTTT. Encoded protein: CASSFLGPSEAFF.

V gene TRBV7-9 combines with J gene TRBJ2-1; unclear D gene. The CDR3 extends over 13 amino acids. Trimming removed 6 bases from V and 7 bases from J, with 13 bases in between. CDR1 SEHNR and CDR2 FQNEAQ come from the germline V gene (reference sequence). The CDR3 region has the DNA TGTGCCAGCAGGAGGCCGCCGGTAAATGAGCAGTTCTTC. Its translation is CASRRPPVNEQFF.

In the case of this clonotype: A much larger clone differs from this one at a single base, so this may be a read error. The chain has TRBV12-3 or TRBV12-4 and TRBJ2-4; D ambiguous. The CDR3 runs 14 residues. Between the trimmed V and J ends, which lost 2 bases and 11 bases, there was a span of 16 bases. The CDR3 DNA reads TGTGCCAGCAGTTTATGGCTGACCGAGGACGTTCAGTACTTC. Protein product: CASSLWLTEDVQYF.

The chain employs TRBV13 and TRBJ2-3; 9 nucleotides agree with TRBD1. This CDR3 is 18 amino acids long. Per germline, CDR1 PRHDT and CDR2 FYEKMQ (reference sequence). Trimming cost V 4 bases and J 3 bases; bases outside gene matches: 14. The CDR3 region is CASSSVPGQGLVTDTQYF. CDR3 nucleotide sequence: TGTGCCAGCAGCTCCGTCCCGGGACAGGGTTTAGTAACAGATACGCAGTATTTT.

As to this clonotype: This may arise from a read error, as a much more abundant clone is one base away. This chain links TRBV10-1 with TRBJ2-2, with D uncertain. The CDR3 spans 13 residues. Germline V lookup: CDR1 WNHNN, CDR2 SYGVQD (reference sequence). The V end lost 4 bases, the J end lost 1 base, and 4 bases lay between the germline ends. In nucleotides, the CDR3 is TGCGCCAGCAGTGTGATGAACACCGGGGAGCTGTTTTTT. It translates to CASSVMNTGELFF.

This clonotype showed up just once. The CDR3 nucleotides read TGCAGCGTCCTTAAGTACCCGGGACAGACACAGAACACTGAAGCTTTCTTT. Translating it yields CSVLKYPGQTQNTEAFF. The V gene is TRBV29-1, the J gene TRBJ1-1, with 7 bases fitting TRBD1. Losses at the gene ends were 6 bases for V and 1 base for J; bases not matched to a gene: 17. CDR3 length: 17 residues. Germline CDR1 SQVTM, CDR2 ANQGSEA.

This clonotype was detected many times. The chain's CDR3 is CASSVQGAGNEQYF. The CDR3 coding sequence is TGTGCCAGCAGTGTACAGGGGGCAGGGAACGAGCAGTACTTC. This chain links TRBV28 with TRBJ2-7, with 9 bases lining up with TRBD1. The CDR3 runs 14 residues. Unmatched junction bases numbered 7, after V lost 5 bases and J lost 5 bases. In germline, CDR1 is MDHEN, CDR2 SYDVKM.

The chain carries TRBV13 and TRBJ2-7, with 7 bases lining up with TRBD1. V was clipped by 1 base and J by 5 bases; unmatched bases: 5. The V gene's germline CDR1 is PRHDT and CDR2 FYEKMQ (reference sequence). CDR3 length: 14 amino acids. CDR3 sequence (DNA): TGTGCCAGCAGCTTAGCAGGGGGAATGGACGAGCAGTACTTC. Translated: CASSLAGGMDEQYF.

This clonotype appeared a few times. This chain joins TRBV19 and TRBJ2-7; D unclear. This CDR3 has 15 residues. V was cut by 1 base and J by 3 bases, with 13 bases left in between. The germline gives CDR1 LNHDA, CDR2 SQIVND (reference sequence). CDR3 nucleotide sequence: TGTGCCAGTAGTATAGGTGCAGACAACTACTACGAGCAGTACTTC. It specifies CASSIGADNYYEQYF.

This clonotype appeared a few times. This chain connects TRBV18 to TRBJ2-7, with unresolved D. V lost 2 bases to trimming and J lost 4 bases, with 9 bases between them. Per germline, CDR1 KGHSH and CDR2 LQKENI. There are 13 residues in the CDR3. DNA for the CDR3: TGTGCCAGCTCACCAAGCATTTCGTACGAGCAGTACTTC. It yields the protein CASSPSISYEQYF.

Remarks on this clonotype: With a much larger clone just one base away, this may be a read error. The chain carries TRBV5-1 and TRBJ2-6; D unclear. Per the germline V gene, CDR1 is SGHRS and CDR2 is YFSETQ. Between the trimmed V and J ends, which lost 7 bases and 2 bases, there was a span of 13 bases. The CDR3 is 15 residues long. For the CDR3, the DNA is TGCGCCAGCGGCCTCGCCCGGGCTGGGGCCAACGTCCTGACTTTC. Translation: CASGLARAGANVLTF.